This TCR beta chain appears in the sequencing data of a study of beta chain features in type 1 diabetes. The study, taken as a whole, reports: VDJ junctions sequenced from type 1 diabetes patients showed fewer insertions and more deletions. Moderate yet significant TCRB CDR3 shortening was seen in Type 1 diabetes patients in all four CD4+ subsets. Overrepresentation of cells with high TCR expression could result from cDNA sequencing.

The entirety of the isolated RNA underwent reverse transcription, so expressed TCRB transcripts were sequenced. Assay used: immunoSEQ multiplex PCR; TCRdb lists only in-frame clones, some missing. The table shows 330,000 or so clones, with 14% occurring only once. Details on this clone: The antigen remains undetermined.

CDR3 length equals 13 residues. Germline assignment: CDR1 SGHTA and CDR2 FQGNSA. V was shortened by 8 bases and J by 4 bases, with 13 bases between the two germline ends. The clonotype was recovered from a man aged 30-40 years in good health. The rearrangement links TRBV7-2 to TRBJ2-3; TRBD2 is a possible D gene (5 bases). Sequenced input: central memory CD4+ T cells from blood. The CDR3 loop reads CASAAGGADTQYF. The CDR3 nucleotides are TGTGCCAGCGCGGCGGGTGGGGCAGATACGCAGTATTTT.